These 9 T cell receptor beta chains originate from one sample sequenced in a study of beta chain features in type 1 diabetes. cDNA synthesis used the whole RNA isolate, giving expressed TCRB sequences. The repertoire was sequenced with immunoSEQ multiplex PCR; TCRdb's copy has only in-frame clones and lacks some. The table includes 350,000 or so clones, less than 20% detected once. The sequenced sample was naive CD4+ T cells from blood. The receptors here all came from a woman between 18 and 29 years old in good health.

This clone appeared a few times. The rearrangement joins TRBV4-3 to TRBJ2-7; a weak D match, TRBD1 (7 bases). CDR1 LGHNA and CDR2 YSLEER come from the germline V gene. Between the trimmed V and J ends, which lost 0 bases and 5 bases, there was a span of 11 bases. This CDR3 contains 14 residues. CDR3 DNA: TGCGCCAGCAGCCAAGAGACAGGGAGGCACGAGCAGTACTTC. Protein sequence: CASSQETGRHEQYF.

In its sample, this clone was seen a few times. The gene calls are TRBV18 and TRBJ2-7; D might be TRBD2 (6 bases). Germline V gene data show CDR1 as KGHSH and CDR2 as LQKENI. Trimming shortened V by 5 bases and J by 4 bases, and 9 bases separated the two germline ends. This CDR3 is built from 12 residues. CDR3 region: CASSGDLYEQYF. The CDR3 bases are TGTGCCAGCTCAGGGGACTTATACGAGCAGTACTTC.

This rearrangement joins TRBV18 to TRBJ2-3; 10 bases match TRBD2. CDR1 is KGHSH and CDR2 is LQKENI in the germline V gene. V lost 3 bases and J lost 4; bases outside the gene matches: 7. CDR3 size: 16 residues. The CDR3 region is CASSPPGLANPDTQYF. Here the CDR3 DNA reads TGTGCCAGCTCACCTCCGGGACTAGCGAACCCAGATACGCAGTATTTT.

This rearrangement joins TRBV18 to TRBJ2-5; D possibly corresponds to TRBD1 (6 bases). CDR1 KGHSH and CDR2 LQKENI come from the germline V gene. With 5 bases removed from V and 3 bases from J, the gap between germline ends came to 10 bases. The CDR3 has 13 residues. The CDR3, as DNA: TGTGCCAGCTCAATTAGGACAGAAGAGACCCAGTACTTC. Its protein is CASSIRTEETQYF.

This clone was seen a handful of times. The chain carries TRBV19 and TRBJ2-3, with D perhaps TRBD2 (5 bases). The CDR3 covers 13 residues. V dropped 7 bases and J dropped 1 base, with 9 bases sitting between them. Germline V gives CDR1 LNHDA, CDR2 SQIVND (reference sequence). CDR3: CASIKAGTDTQYF. The CDR3, as DNA: TGTGCCAGTATAAAAGCGGGCACAGATACGCAGTATTTT.

The V and J genes are TRBV7-2 and TRBJ1-4, with D possibly being TRBD1 (6 bases). The germline CDR1 and CDR2 sequences are SGHTA and FQGNSA. V was shortened by 4 bases and J by 8 bases, with 17 bases between the two germline ends. The CDR3 runs 15 residues. The chain's CDR3 is CASSSSGTMEEKLFF. The DNA for the CDR3 is TGTGCCAGCAGCTCGTCCGGGACAATGGAGGAAAAACTGTTTTTT.

Only a few counts were recorded for this clone. The V and J genes are TRBV9 and TRBJ1-2, with 9 positions matching TRBD1. CDR1 is SGDLS, CDR2 YYNGEE, per germline. The CDR3 totals 14 residues. V was pared by 4 bases and J by 6 bases, with 7 bases of the junction left unmatched. CDR3 in DNA: TGTGCCAGCAGCTCAATGACAGGGGGTAATGGCTACACCTTC. Protein sequence: CASSSMTGGNGYTF. Full variable domain (remainder filled in from reference TRBV9 and TRBJ1-2): DSGVTQTPKHLITATGQRVTLRCSPRSGDLSVYWYQQSLDQGLQFLIQYYNGEERAKGNILERFSAQQFPDLHSELNLSSLELGDSALYFCASSSMTGGNGYTFGSGTRLTVV.

The rearrangement uses TRBV27 and TRBJ1-2, with 7 bases aligning to TRBD1. Germline CDR1 MNHEY, CDR2 SMNVEV (reference sequence). The CDR3 has 14 residues. Trimming took 6 bases from V and 0 from J; bases not matched to a gene: 4. Here the CDR3 DNA reads TGTGCCAGCAGGAACAGGGGTACTAACTATGGCTACACCTTC. Translation: CASRNRGTNYGYTF.

This clone has a handful of counts. The chain employs TRBV7-9 and TRBJ1-1; D gene uncertain. Trimming left V 3 bases short and J 5 bases short, with 10 bases between. The V gene's germline CDR1 is SEHNR and CDR2 FQNEAQ (reference sequence). CDR3 length: 13 amino acids. CDR3 sequence reads: CASSFGERTEAFF. The CDR3 nucleotides are TGTGCCAGCAGCTTCGGAGAAAGGACTGAAGCTTTCTTT.